Below are 6 T cell receptor beta chains sequenced from a single sample in a study of CD8 T cells in Susac syndrome. 0.5 to 1 ug RNA was reverse transcribed with random hexamers. TCRdb re-called the immunoSEQ multiplex PCR reads with MiXCR, one entry per CDR3 protein. Among around 230,000 distinct CDR3 sequences listed, 95% were seen once. Specimen: CD4+ T cells from PBMCs. All receptors derive from a human donor with multiple sclerosis.

The chain combines TRBV11-2 with TRBJ2-5, with TRBD2 matching over 15 bases. The CDR3 is made up of 16 amino acids. Trimming at V came to 5 bases and at J to 5 bases, leaving 6 bases not matched to a gene. Per the germline V gene, CDR1 is SGHAT and CDR2 is FQNNGV. The CDR3, as DNA: TGTGCCAGCAGCCGGAGGGGGACTAGCGGGAGGGAGACCCAGTACTTC. This gives the protein CASSRRGTSGRETQYF.

The chain joins TRBV28 to TRBJ2-1; D is unclear. The CDR3 is made up of 14 amino acids. Trimming took off 7 bases at V and 0 bases at J, with 10 bases between the two ends. CDR1 is MDHEN and CDR2 is SYDVKM in the germline V gene. The CDR3 is CASIPTSSYNEQFF. DNA for the CDR3: TGTGCCAGCATCCCAACCAGCTCCTACAATGAGCAGTTCTTC.

This clonotype was observed a single time. V usage is TRBV3-1 and J usage is TRBJ2-7; D is unresolved. Germline CDR1 LGHDT, CDR2 YNNKEL (reference sequence). This CDR3 region has 14 residues. V lost 1 base to trimming and J lost 0 bases, with 7 bases between them. Here the CDR3 DNA reads TGTGCCAGCAGCCAAGCGCCCAACTCCTACGAGCAGTACTTC. The encoded protein is CASSQAPNSYEQYF.

CDR3 nucleotide sequence: TGTGCCAGCAGCGAAGGACAGGGAAAGCAAGAGCAGTTCTTC. The encoded protein is CASSEGQGKQEQFF. The chain has TRBV7-7 and TRBJ2-1, with 8 bases matching TRBD1. The CDR3 contains 14 residues. V lost 5 bases and J lost 10; bases outside the gene matches: 10. Germline V gene sequence: CDR1 SSHAT, CDR2 FNYEAQ (reference sequence).

V usage is TRBV29-1 and J usage is TRBJ2-5; no clear D. The germline V and J ends were trimmed by 4 bases and 4 bases, with 4 bases remaining between them. The CDR3 runs to 10 residues. Germline-derived CDR1 and CDR2 are SQVTM and ANQGSEA. The CDR3: CSVGSETQYF. The DNA of the CDR3 is TGCAGCGTTGGATCAGAGACCCAGTACTTC.

The CDR3 here is CASRQSSAGSFMNTEAFF. The CDR3 coding sequence is TGTGCCAGCAGGCAATCTTCAGCGGGGTCGTTTATGAACACTGAAGCTTTCTTT. The V gene is TRBV6-1, the J gene TRBJ1-1; no definite D call. Between the trimmed V and J ends, which lost 6 bases and 0 bases, there was a span of 23 bases. The CDR3 sequence is 18 residues long. Germline loops: CDR1 MNHNS, CDR2 SASEGT.